This T cell receptor (beta chain) originates from a study of T cell responses to AZD1222 COVID-19 vaccine. Turning to the study itself: Pooling of second doses given at about 4 or about 12 weeks was done.

About this clone: As yet, its antigen is unknown.

The germline CDR1 and CDR2 sequences are SEHNR and FQNEAQ (reference sequence). CDR3 length: 16 residues. V lost 3 bases, J lost 0 bases, and 11 bases lay in between. Broader study findings: The peak T cell response came first, and repertoires were sampled only after it. A rise in Spike-specific TCR breadth and depth followed two AZD1222 doses. A reported finding is that nearly half of spike-specific TCRs target unmutated variant regions.

Libraries were prepared by immunoSEQ multiplex PCR; TCRdb keeps only in-frame clonotypes and omits some of them. The table includes more than 50,000 clones, approximately 82% detected once. The sequence came from an adult in good health. The chain links TRBV7-9 to TRBJ2-2; D unresolved. The input for sequencing was peripheral blood, taken on day 0 of AZD1222 vaccination. The DNA for the CDR3 is TGTGCCAGCAGCTTGCCCGCCGGAACGAACACCGGGGAGCTGTTTTTT. It yields the protein CASSLPAGTNTGELFF.